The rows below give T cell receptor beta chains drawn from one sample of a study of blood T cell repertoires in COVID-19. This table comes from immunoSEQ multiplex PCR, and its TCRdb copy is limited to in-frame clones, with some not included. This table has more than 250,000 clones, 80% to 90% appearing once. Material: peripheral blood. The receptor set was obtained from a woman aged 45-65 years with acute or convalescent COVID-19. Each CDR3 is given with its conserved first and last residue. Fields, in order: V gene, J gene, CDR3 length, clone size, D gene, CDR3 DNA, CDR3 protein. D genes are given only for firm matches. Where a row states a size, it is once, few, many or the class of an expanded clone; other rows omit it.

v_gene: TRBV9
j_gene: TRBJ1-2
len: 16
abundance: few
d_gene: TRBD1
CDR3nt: TGTGCCAGCAGCGCTCTATTACAGGGGTCTAACTATGGCTACACCTTC
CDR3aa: CASSALLQGSNYGYTF

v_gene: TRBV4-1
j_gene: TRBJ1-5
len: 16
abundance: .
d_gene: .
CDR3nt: TGCGCCAGCAGCCAAGGGGGCAGGGTAATAGGTCAGCCCCAGCATTTT
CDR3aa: CASSQGGRVIGQPQHF

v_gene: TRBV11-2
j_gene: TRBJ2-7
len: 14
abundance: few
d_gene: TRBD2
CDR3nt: TGTGCCAGCAGCTTAGATCTCGGAGAAGCGGGAGGATACTTC
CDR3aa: CASSLDLGEAGGYF

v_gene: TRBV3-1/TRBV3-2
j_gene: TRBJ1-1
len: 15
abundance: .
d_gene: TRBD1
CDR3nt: TGTGCCAGCAGCCGCCGTGAAGACAGGGGCACTGAAGCTTTCTTT
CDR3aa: CASSRREDRGTEAFF

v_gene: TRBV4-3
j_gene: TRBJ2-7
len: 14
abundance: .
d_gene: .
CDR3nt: TGCGCCAGCAGCCGGGGCCTTGGCCCCTACGAGCAGTACTTC
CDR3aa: CASSRGLGPYEQYF

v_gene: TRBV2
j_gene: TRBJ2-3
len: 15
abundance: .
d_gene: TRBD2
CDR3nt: TGTGCCAGCAGTGGACTAGCGGGGGGGCCAAATACGCAGTATTTT
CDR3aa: CASSGLAGGPNTQYF

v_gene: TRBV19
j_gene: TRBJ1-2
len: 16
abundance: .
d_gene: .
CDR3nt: TGTGCCAGTACATACCAGACGCAGGGTTCAGTGAATGGCTACACCTTC
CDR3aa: CASTYQTQGSVNGYTF

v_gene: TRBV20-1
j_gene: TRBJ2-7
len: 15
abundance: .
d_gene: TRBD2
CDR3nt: TGCAGTGCTAGTTGGGTAGCGGGATTCCCCGTCGAGCAGTACTTC
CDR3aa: CSASWVAGFPVEQYF

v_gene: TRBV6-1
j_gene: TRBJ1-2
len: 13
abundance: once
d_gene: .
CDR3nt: TGTGCCAGCAGTGAACCAGGCCAGGATGGCTACACCTTC
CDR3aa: CASSEPGQDGYTF

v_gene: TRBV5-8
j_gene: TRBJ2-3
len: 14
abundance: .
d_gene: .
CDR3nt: TGTGCCAGCAGCCGAAACGCGGGGAGAGATACGCAGTATTTT
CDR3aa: CASSRNAGRDTQYF

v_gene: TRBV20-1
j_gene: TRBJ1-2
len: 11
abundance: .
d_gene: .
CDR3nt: TGCAGTGCTCTGACACACTATGGCTACACCTTC
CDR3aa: CSALTHYGYTF

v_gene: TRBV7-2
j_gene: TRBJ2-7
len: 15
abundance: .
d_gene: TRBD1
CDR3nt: TGTGCCAGCAGCTCCGGGACAGGGGGCTCCTACGAGCAGTACTTC
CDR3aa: CASSSGTGGSYEQYF

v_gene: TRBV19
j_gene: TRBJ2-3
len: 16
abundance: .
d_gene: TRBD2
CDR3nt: TGTGCCAGTAGTATAGCCCGGACTAGCGGGATGGATACGCAGTATTTT
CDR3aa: CASSIARTSGMDTQYF

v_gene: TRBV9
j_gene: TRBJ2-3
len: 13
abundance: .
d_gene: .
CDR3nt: TGTGCCAGCAGCACCCGGGACTCCTATACGCAGTATTTT
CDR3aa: CASSTRDSYTQYF

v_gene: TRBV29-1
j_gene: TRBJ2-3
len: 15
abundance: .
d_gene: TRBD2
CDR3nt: TGCAGCGTTGAAGATCCGCTAGCGGGTACAGATACGCAGTATTTT
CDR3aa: CSVEDPLAGTDTQYF

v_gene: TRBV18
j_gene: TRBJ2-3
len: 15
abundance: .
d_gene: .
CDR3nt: TGTGCCAGCTCACCCATCTCGCAGGGGTCGGATACGCAGTATTTT
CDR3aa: CASSPISQGSDTQYF

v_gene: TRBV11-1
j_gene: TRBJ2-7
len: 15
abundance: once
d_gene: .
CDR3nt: TGTGCCAGCAGCTTCTACGACTCGTCCTCCTACGAGCAGTACTTC
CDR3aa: CASSFYDSSSYEQYF

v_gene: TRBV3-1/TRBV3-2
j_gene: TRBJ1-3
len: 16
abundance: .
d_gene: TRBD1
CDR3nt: TGTGCCAGCAGCCCCCTGGACAGGAACTCTGGAAACACCATATATTTT
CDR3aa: CASSPLDRNSGNTIYF

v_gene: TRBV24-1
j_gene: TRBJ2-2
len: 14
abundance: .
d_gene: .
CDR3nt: TGTGCCACCAGCCCTGGAGTTAACACCGGGGAGCTGTTTTTT
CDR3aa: CATSPGVNTGELFF

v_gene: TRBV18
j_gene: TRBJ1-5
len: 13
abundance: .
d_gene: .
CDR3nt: TGTGCCAGCTCAACGGGGGGCGGACAGCCCCAGCATTTT
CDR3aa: CASSTGGGQPQHF

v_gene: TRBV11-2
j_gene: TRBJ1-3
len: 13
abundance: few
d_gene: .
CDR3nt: TGTGCCAGCAGCTACGGGACACCAGCCCCCATATATTTT
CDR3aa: CASSYGTPAPIYF

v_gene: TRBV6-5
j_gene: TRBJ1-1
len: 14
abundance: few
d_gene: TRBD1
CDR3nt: TGTGCCAGCAGGCCCCCGGACAGGGTTACTGAAGCTTTCTTT
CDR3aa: CASRPPDRVTEAFF

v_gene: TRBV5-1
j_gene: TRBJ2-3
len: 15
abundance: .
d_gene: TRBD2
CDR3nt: TGCGCCAGCAGCAAAAGCGGGGGCAGCACAGATACGCAGTATTTT
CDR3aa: CASSKSGGSTDTQYF

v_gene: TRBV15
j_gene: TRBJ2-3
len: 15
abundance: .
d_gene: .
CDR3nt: TGTGCCACCAGCAGAGATCAGGGGAGTACAGATACGCAGTATTTT
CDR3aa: CATSRDQGSTDTQYF

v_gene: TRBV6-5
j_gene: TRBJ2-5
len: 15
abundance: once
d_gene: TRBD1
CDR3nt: TGTGCCAGCCACCACCCCGGCAGGGGGCTCGGGACCCAGTACTTC
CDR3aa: CASHHPGRGLGTQYF

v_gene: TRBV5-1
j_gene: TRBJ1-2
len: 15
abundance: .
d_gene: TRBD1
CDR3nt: TGCGCCAGCAGCTACGAGACAGGGGGATTGGATGGCTACACCTTC
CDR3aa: CASSYETGGLDGYTF

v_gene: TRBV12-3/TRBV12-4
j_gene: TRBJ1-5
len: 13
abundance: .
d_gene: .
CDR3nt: TGTGCCAGCAGTTTAGACCGCGATCAGCCCCAGCATTTT
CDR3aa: CASSLDRDQPQHF

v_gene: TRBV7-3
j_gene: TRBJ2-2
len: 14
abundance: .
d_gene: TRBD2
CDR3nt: TGTGCCAGCAGCGCCAGCGGGATAGACGGGGAGCTGTTTTTT
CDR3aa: CASSASGIDGELFF

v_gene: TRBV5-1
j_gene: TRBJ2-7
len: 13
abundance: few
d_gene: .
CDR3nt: TGCGCCAGCAGCCGGGACACCCCCTACGAGCAGTACTTC
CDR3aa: CASSRDTPYEQYF

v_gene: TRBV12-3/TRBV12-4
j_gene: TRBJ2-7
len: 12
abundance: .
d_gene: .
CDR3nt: TGTGCCAGCAGTTTAGATTTCCGGGAGAGCCACTTC
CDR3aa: CASSLDFRESHF

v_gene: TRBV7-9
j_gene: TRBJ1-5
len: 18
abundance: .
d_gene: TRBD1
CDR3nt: TGTGCCAGCAGCACCGGACAGGGAGCGGGGAATGGCAATCAGCCCCAGCATTTT
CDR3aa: CASSTGQGAGNGNQPQHF

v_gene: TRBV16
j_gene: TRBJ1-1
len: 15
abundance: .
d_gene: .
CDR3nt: TGTGCCAGCAGCCAATCCGCGGGGGGGAACACTGAAGCTTTCTTT
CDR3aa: CASSQSAGGNTEAFF

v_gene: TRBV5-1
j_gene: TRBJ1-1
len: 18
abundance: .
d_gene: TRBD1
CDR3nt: TGCGCCAGCAGCTCGGTGGACAGGGGCGCAAGCCCGGGAACTGAAGCTTTCTTT
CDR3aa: CASSSVDRGASPGTEAFF

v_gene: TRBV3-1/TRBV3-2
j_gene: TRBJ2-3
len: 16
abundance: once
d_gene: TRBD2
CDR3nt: TGTGCCAGCAGCCAATCCGGGACTAGCAGCACAGATACGCAGTATTTT
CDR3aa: CASSQSGTSSTDTQYF

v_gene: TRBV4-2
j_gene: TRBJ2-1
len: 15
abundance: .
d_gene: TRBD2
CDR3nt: TGTGCCAGCGCTCCGGGTAGCGGGGACTACAATGAGCAGTTCTTC
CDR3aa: CASAPGSGDYNEQFF

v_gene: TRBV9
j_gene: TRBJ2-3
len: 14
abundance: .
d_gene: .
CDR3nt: TGTGCCAGCAGCGTAGGGCAGAGCACAGATACGCAGTATTTT
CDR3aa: CASSVGQSTDTQYF

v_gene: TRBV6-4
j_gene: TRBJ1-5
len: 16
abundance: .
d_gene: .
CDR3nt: TGTGCCAGCAGTGAGATACAGGCCTACTGGGGTCAGCCCCAGCATTTT
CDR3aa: CASSEIQAYWGQPQHF

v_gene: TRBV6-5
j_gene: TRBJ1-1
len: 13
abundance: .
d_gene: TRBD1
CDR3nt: TGTGCCAGCAGTTACGACCGGACAGGGCCGTCTTTCTTT
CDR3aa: CASSYDRTGPSFF

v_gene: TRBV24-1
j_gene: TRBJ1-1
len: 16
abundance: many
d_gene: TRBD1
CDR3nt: TGTGCCACCAGACCCGGGACAGGGGGGATGAACACTGAAGCTTTCTTT
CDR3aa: CATRPGTGGMNTEAFF

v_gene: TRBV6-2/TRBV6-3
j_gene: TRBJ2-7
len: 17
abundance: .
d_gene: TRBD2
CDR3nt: TGTGCCAGCAGTTACTCTCGGTCTAGCGGGAGACCCGACGAGCAGTACTTC
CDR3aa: CASSYSRSSGRPDEQYF

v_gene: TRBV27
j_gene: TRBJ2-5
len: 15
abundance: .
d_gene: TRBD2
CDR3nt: TGTGCCAGCAGTATTAGCGGGGGGCTACAAGAGACCCAGTACTTC
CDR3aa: CASSISGGLQETQYF

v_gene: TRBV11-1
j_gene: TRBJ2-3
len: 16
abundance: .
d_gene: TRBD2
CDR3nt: TGTGCCAGCAGCTTCGGTCTAGCGGGCAAGTCAGATACGCAGTATTTT
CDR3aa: CASSFGLAGKSDTQYF

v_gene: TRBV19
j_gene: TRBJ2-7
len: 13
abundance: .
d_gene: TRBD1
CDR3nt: TGTGCCAGTGGGGACAGGGACGGATACGAGCAGTACTTC
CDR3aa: CASGDRDGYEQYF

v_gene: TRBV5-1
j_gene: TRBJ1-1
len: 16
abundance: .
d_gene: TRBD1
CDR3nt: TGCGCCAGCAGACCCCAGGGGACAGGGGTGAACACTGAAGCTTTCTTT
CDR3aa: CASRPQGTGVNTEAFF

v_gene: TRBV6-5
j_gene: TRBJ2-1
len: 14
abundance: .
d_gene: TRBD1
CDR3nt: TGTGCCAGCAGTACCAACAGGGGCCACAATGAGCAGTTCTTC
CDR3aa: CASSTNRGHNEQFF

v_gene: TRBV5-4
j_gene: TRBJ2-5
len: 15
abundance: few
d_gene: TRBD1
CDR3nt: TGTGCCAGCAGCTGGACAGGGGTCAAATCGGAGACCCAGTACTTC
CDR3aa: CASSWTGVKSETQYF

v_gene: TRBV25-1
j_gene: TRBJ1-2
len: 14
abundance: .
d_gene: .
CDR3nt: TGTGCCAGCAGTGAATTCGATTTCGGGGGTGGCTACACCTTC
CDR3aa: CASSEFDFGGGYTF